The TCR beta chain described here comes from a study of T cell responses to AZD1222 COVID-19 vaccine. Findings of the study overall: At baseline, just five to seven AZD1222 recipients tested seropositive. The reported proportion of spike-specific TCRs targeting unmutated variant regions was nearly half. Sampling captured repertoires only after the peak T cell response. Clonal diversity may have been underestimated in mostly white British donors.

TCRdb's table, derived via immunoSEQ multiplex PCR, lists solely in-frame clones and lacks some. This sample has about 75,000 clones, with around 87% found just once. The V and J ends lost 1 base and 9 bases respectively, with 10 bases between them. This CDR3 region has 13 residues. Germline CDR1 and CDR2: SGHVS and FQNEAQ. As concerns this clone: Antigen: not known.

The sequenced sample was peripheral blood, obtained 28 days after the second AZD1222 dose. This chain joins TRBV7-8 and TRBJ2-1; D is unclear. The receptor was derived from an adult who received the AZD1222 COVID-19 vaccine. CDR3 region: CASSLVSGREQFF. CDR3 sequence (DNA): TGTGCCAGCAGCTTAGTGTCTGGCCGTGAGCAGTTCTTC.